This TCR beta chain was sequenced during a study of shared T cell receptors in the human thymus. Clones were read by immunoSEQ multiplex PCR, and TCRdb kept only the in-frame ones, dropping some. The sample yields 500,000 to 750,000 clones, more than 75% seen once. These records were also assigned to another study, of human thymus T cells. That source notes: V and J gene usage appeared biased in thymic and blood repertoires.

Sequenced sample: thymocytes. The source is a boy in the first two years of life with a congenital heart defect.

The CDR3 coding sequence is TGTGCCAGCTCACCTGGGCAGAACACTGAAGCTTTCTTT. Translation: CASSPGQNTEAFF. J is TRBJ1-1 and V is TRBV18, with D hard to call. The V end was cut by 3 bases, the J end by 1 base, with 6 bases between. This CDR3 region has 13 residues. The germline gives CDR1 KGHSH, CDR2 LQKENI.